This TCR beta chain was obtained from a study of human T cells and chemical hapten exposure. Study-wide results and caveats: TCRs at a frequency above 1 in 1000 stayed unchanged with DPC sensitization.

TCRdb ran MiXCR on the 5' RACE reads and lists one entry per CDR3 protein. The data show about 140,000 distinct CDR3 sequences, 4.1% seen once. Trimming stripped 0 bases from V and 2 bases from J, with 9 bases between. The CDR3 loop spans 16 amino acids. Germline CDR1 and CDR2: SGHRS and YFSETQ. It was from unfractionated whole blood that total RNA was extracted. This clonotype was counted ten times or more. Its antigen remains unknown. The receptor was derived from a female donor in good health. V usage is TRBV5-1 and J usage is TRBJ2-6; a weak D match, TRBD1 (5 bases). CDR3 in DNA: TGCGCCAGCAGCTTGGAGTACAGGCCTGGGGCCAACGTCCTGACTTTC. It translates to CASSLEYRPGANVLTF. The whole variable domain, filled in from reference TRBV5-1 and TRBJ2-6, reads KAGVTQTPRYLIKTRGQQVTLSCSPISGHRSVSWYQQTPGQGLQFLFEYFSETQRNKGNFPGRFSGRQFSNSRSEMNVSTLELGDSALYLCASSLEYRPGANVLTFGAGSRLTVL.